This entry concerns a single TCR beta chain. The antigen remains undetermined. TCRdb's copy holds only in-frame clones and misses some; the assay was immunoSEQ multiplex PCR. The table lists some 120,000 clones, approximately 94% of them singletons. This CDR3 spans 16 amino acids. V lost 0 bases to trimming and J lost 4 bases; unmatched junction nucleotides: 5. Germline CDR1 and CDR2: MNHNS and SASEGT. This entry is derived from a study of graft-versus-host responses after intestinal transplantation. As for the study in general: Those transplanted obtained multivisceral, liver-intestinal, or isolated intestinal grafts. The recipients all started with anti-thymocyte globulin induction and then took tacrolimus and steroids for three to four years.

Broader study findings: Some GvH clones were seen earlier in gut or blood, suggesting intestinal origin.

Sequenced material: unstimulated CD4+ T cells sorted from spleen or lymph node cells, taken before transplant. The clonotype was recovered from a human donor who was the organ donor for an intestinal transplant. This chain joins TRBV6-1 and TRBJ2-3, with 9 bases fitting TRBD1. CDR3 loop: CASSEALGQGSDTQYF. CDR3 nucleotides: TGTGCCAGCAGTGAAGCGCTGGGACAGGGCTCAGATACGCAGTATTTT.